This TCR beta chain was documented in a study of T-cell reconstitution after alpha-beta-depleted transplantation in children. This clonotype was recorded many times. CDR1 is SGHTA and CDR2 is FQGNSA in the germline V gene. This CDR3 has 15 amino acids. Unmatched junction bases numbered 4, after V lost 5 bases and J lost 4 bases. The library targeted TCRbeta and was prepared with unique molecular identifiers. TCRdb recomputed calls from the PCR reads with MiXCR, one row per CDR3 protein. Among roughly 180,000 distinct CDR3 sequences listed, 11% were seen once. The sample here was PBMCs, taken before TCRalphabeta/CD19-depleted stem cell transplant. The source of this sequence is a boy younger than 10 with acute myeloid leukemia, due to receive a stem cell transplant. The chain has TRBV7-2 and TRBJ2-1; the match to TRBD2 covers 11 bases. The CDR3 nucleotides are TGTGCCAGCAGCCTGACTAGCGGGGAGTACAATGAGCAGTTCTTC. Amino acid sequence: CASSLTSGEYNEQFF.